What follows are 19 T cell receptor beta chains derived from one specimen sequenced in a study of T cell responses to AZD1222 COVID-19 vaccine. Only in-frame clones appear in the TCRdb table, and some are missing; sequencing was by immunoSEQ multiplex PCR. The sample consists of some 200,000 clones, around 89% of them appearing once. The sample here was peripheral blood, taken 28 days after the second AZD1222 dose. The receptors were gathered from an adult who received the AZD1222 COVID-19 vaccine.

This chain joins TRBV24-1 and TRBJ2-7, with D maybe TRBD1 (5 bases). The CDR3 contains 15 residues. V lost 7 bases and J lost 0, with 15 bases in between. CDR1 and CDR2 from the germline V gene are KGHDR and SFDVKD. The CDR3 region has the DNA TGTGCCACCAGCCCAGGGTCTGGACACTCCTACGAGCAGTACTTC. It codes for CATSPGSGHSYEQYF.

The rearrangement joins TRBV28 to TRBJ2-2, with a possible D match to TRBD2 (6 bases). The germline gives CDR1 MDHEN, CDR2 SYDVKM. The CDR3 sequence is 12 residues long. Trimming removed 8 bases at V and 5 bases at J, with 9 bases between. CDR3: CASGTLTGELFF. CDR3 coding DNA: TGTGCCAGCGGGACTCTAACCGGGGAGCTGTTTTTT.

CDR3 loop: CASKAMTSGNTIYF. The CDR3 region has the DNA TGTGCCAGCAAGGCGATGACCTCTGGAAACACCATATATTTT. V gene TRBV6-5 combines with J gene TRBJ1-3; D gene uncertain. With 7 bases removed from V and 0 bases from J, the gap between germline ends came to 10 bases. The CDR3 loop spans 14 amino acids. Per germline, CDR1 MNHEY and CDR2 SVGAGI.

V and J are TRBV6-6 and TRBJ2-7; D call uncertain. This CDR3 region has 14 residues. V shed 0 bases and J shed 10 bases, with 16 bases lying between them. Germline CDR1 is MNHNY and CDR2 is SVGAGI (reference sequence). The DNA for the CDR3 is TGTGCCAGCAGTTACTCGGGGTCCAACATTTCACAGTACTTC. It is translated as CASSYSGSNISQYF.

This chain links TRBV11-2 with TRBJ2-5; 9 bases match TRBD1. Losses at the gene ends were 4 bases for V and 3 bases for J; bases not matched to a gene: 6. CDR1 SGHAT and CDR2 FQNNGV come from the germline V gene. CDR3 length: 15 amino acids. The CDR3 is CASSSGTGWKETQYF. The CDR3, as DNA: TGTGCCAGCAGCTCGGGGACAGGGTGGAAAGAGACCCAGTACTTC.

The chain has TRBV18 and TRBJ2-5, with D tentatively TRBD2 (6 bases). V lost 0 bases and J lost 5, with 13 bases in between. CDR3 length equals 15 residues. Germline V gene sequence: CDR1 KGHSH, CDR2 LQKENI. The CDR3 DNA follows: TGTGCCAGCTCACCACCGGGACTCCCCGAGGAGACCCAGTACTTC. It yields the protein CASSPPGLPEETQYF.

This clone came up once. The chain recombines TRBV2 with TRBJ2-3, with 8 bases identical to TRBD1. The V gene's germline CDR1 is SNHLY and CDR2 FYNNEI. With V trimmed by 4 bases and J by 2 bases, 5 bases remained unmatched. This CDR3 spans 15 amino acids. CDR3 nucleotide sequence: TGTGCCAGCAGTGTAACAGGGGGATTCACAGATACGCAGTATTTT. It yields the protein CASSVTGGFTDTQYF.

DNA for the CDR3: TGTGCCAGCAGCTTACAGGCCTTCGGGGGCTACGAGCAGTACTTC. This gives the protein CASSLQAFGGYEQYF. The rearrangement links TRBV7-2 to TRBJ2-7; D might be TRBD2 (6 bases). This CDR3 has 15 amino acids. Germline V CDR1 and CDR2: SGHTA, FQGNSA. The V end lost 2 bases, the J end lost 3 bases, and 14 bases lay between the germline ends.

V gene TRBV11-3 combines with J gene TRBJ2-5; D not certain. The CDR3 totals 12 residues. Per the germline V gene, CDR1 is SGHNT and CDR2 is YENEEA. V gave up 1 base and J gave up 4 bases, with 4 bases separating them. The CDR3 DNA is TGTGCCAGCAGCTTAGTCCCAGAGACCCAGTACTTC. Protein sequence: CASSLVPETQYF.

This clone has only one observation. This sequence joins TRBV28 and TRBJ1-2; possible D gene TRBD1, 6 bases. Trimming shortened V by 3 bases and J by 7 bases, and 15 bases separated the two germline ends. Looked up from germline, CDR1 is MDHEN and CDR2 is SYDVKM. The CDR3 totals 14 residues. CDR3: CASSFGGTSPGYTF. The CDR3 nucleotides are TGTGCCAGCAGTTTTGGCGGGACATCCCCTGGCTACACCTTC.

V is TRBV4-3 and J is TRBJ2-3; a possible D gene is TRBD2 (5 bases). The CDR3 has 15 residues. Germline V CDR1 and CDR2: LGHNA, YSLEER. Trimming cost V 1 base and J 3 bases, with 11 bases left between them. The CDR3 coding sequence is TGCGCCAGCAGCCAAGGGGCTAGCCGAACAGATACGCAGTATTTT. Amino acids: CASSQGASRTDTQYF.

The rearrangement joins TRBV28 to TRBJ2-1; 11 bases align to TRBD2. This CDR3 is 16 amino acids long. The V gene end was trimmed by 6 bases and the J gene end by 6 bases; junction bases not matched to a gene: 10. CDR1 is MDHEN, CDR2 SYDVKM, per germline. The chain's CDR3 is CASSTSGTSGLNEQFF. The CDR3 region has the DNA TGTGCCAGCAGCACGTCCGGGACTAGCGGCCTCAATGAGCAGTTCTTC.

Comment on this clone: Other DNA sequences within the sample encode an identical CDR3. J is TRBJ1-1 and V is TRBV27, with a tentative D call TRBD1 (5 bases). Trimming took 8 bases from V and 5 from J, leaving 15 bases between them. The V gene's germline CDR1 is MNHEY and CDR2 SMNVEV (reference sequence). The CDR3 is made up of 13 amino acids. The DNA for the CDR3 is TGTGCCAGCTCCTTGGCCGGGGGGACTGAAGCTTTCTTT. Its translation is CASSLAGGTEAFF.

J is TRBJ2-7 and V is TRBV15; weak D call: TRBD2 (7 bases). Deletions cut 5 bases from V and 6 bases from J, with 17 bases between. The CDR3 runs to 14 residues. The germline CDR1 and CDR2 sequences are LNHNV and YYDKDF (reference sequence). CDR3 in DNA: TGTGCCACCAGCTCCCTCGGGGGAGGGGGCGAGCAGTACTTC. The encoded protein is CATSSLGGGGEQYF. The full variable domain, in which reference TRBV15 and TRBJ2-7 provide the parts outside the CDR3, is DAMVIQNPRYQVTQFGKPVTLSCSQTLNHNVMYWYQQKSSQAPKLLFHYYDKDFNNEADTPDNFQSRRPNTSFCFLDIRSPGLGDTAMYLCATSSLGGGGEQYFGPGTRLTVT.

This rearrangement joins TRBV28 to TRBJ1-2; D is unclear. CDR1 MDHEN and CDR2 SYDVKM come from the germline V gene. V was trimmed by 4 bases and J by 2 bases, leaving 14 bases between them. The CDR3 covers 15 residues. The chain's CDR3 is CASSSPGLGNYGYTF. The CDR3 coding sequence is TGTGCCAGCAGTTCCCCCGGCCTCGGGAACTATGGCTACACCTTC.

The sample holds one count of this clone. The CDR3 loop reads CASSYSRVLLGELFF. The CDR3 DNA reads as TGTGCCAGCAGTTACTCGAGAGTCCTTCTCGGGGAGCTGTTTTTT. This chain links TRBV6-5 with TRBJ2-2; no definite D call. Trimming took off 0 bases at V and 7 bases at J, with 12 bases between the two ends. The CDR3 has 15 residues. Germline-derived CDR1 and CDR2 are MNHEY and SVGAGI.

V gene TRBV7-2 combines with J gene TRBJ2-4; tentatively, D is TRBD2 (5 bases). V lost 6 bases, J lost 6 bases, and 18 bases lay in between. The CDR3 loop spans 15 amino acids. Germline loops: CDR1 SGHTA, CDR2 FQGNSA. The CDR3 loop is CASSSLARTLNIQYF. The CDR3 nucleotides read TGTGCCAGCAGTTCGCTAGCCCGCACTTTAAACATTCAGTACTTC.

The count of this clone is one. V and J are TRBV3-1 (or the pseudogene TRBV3-2) and TRBJ2-3; the match to TRBD2 covers 15 bases. V shed 3 bases, J shed 5 bases, and the junction held 6 bases outside the gene matches. There are 17 residues in the CDR3. Germline V CDR1 and CDR2: LGHDT, YNNKEL (reference sequence). In DNA, the CDR3 is TGTGCCAGCAGCCACCCAGGACTAGCGGGAGGGTTAGATACGCAGTATTTT. This translates into CASSHPGLAGGLDTQYF.

The rearrangement uses TRBV7-8 and TRBJ2-1, with 7 bases aligning to TRBD1. The germline gives CDR1 SGHVS, CDR2 FQNEAQ. The CDR3 covers 13 residues. V gave up 5 bases and J gave up 12 bases; unmatched junction bases: 10. The CDR3 DNA reads TGTGCCAGCAGCCCCCGGGACAGAGAAGGGCAGTTCTTC. Its translation: CASSPRDREGQFF.